The entry below gives a single T cell receptor (beta chain) sequence along with its context. Its cognate antigen is unknown. The data were taken from a study of long-term antiretroviral therapy in people with HIV. General study points: Against controls, HIV repertoires showed narrower ranges of CDR3 length. ART adherence, viral resistance and therapy changes went undocumented.

V was shortened by 5 bases and J by 4 bases, with 9 bases between the two germline ends. Germline V lookup: CDR1 SGDLS, CDR2 YYNGEE. The CDR3 is made up of 12 amino acids. At the survey level, the v3.0 immunoSEQ assay was run. This table comes from immunoSEQ multiplex PCR, and its TCRdb copy is limited to in-frame clones, with some not included. This table holds 20,000 to 30,000 clones, roughly 77% found once. No fewer than two post-ART and no fewer than one pre-ART PBMC samples existed for each donor. The receptor was derived from a man aged 25 to 45 with HIV. The chain has TRBV9 and TRBJ1-2, with no clear D. Sample: unsorted PBMCs, taken 4.4 years after starting antiretroviral therapy. The CDR3 reads CASSDIVYGYTF. In DNA, the CDR3 is TGTGCCAGCAGTGACATAGTCTATGGCTACACCTTC.